Below are 26 T cell receptor beta chains sequenced from a single sample in a study of metastatic and nonmetastatic thyroid tumors. Thyroid surgery took place with no prior treatment in any patient. TCRdb re-clonotyped the PCR reads through MiXCR. The repertoire holds approximately 24,000 clones, about 16% seen once, with more than 3% in the top ten. The sequencing sample was made of blood. The source is a female donor with papillary thyroid cancer or a benign thyroid nodule (not recorded which). Some clones in this sample may be carry-over from other donors' samples.

In its sample, this clone was seen many times. This rearrangement joins TRBV11-1 to TRBJ2-3; D is perhaps TRBD1 or TRBD2 (5 bases each). Trimming pared 2 bases from V and 1 base from J, leaving 13 bases between. From germline, CDR1 is SGHAT and CDR2 FQDESV (reference sequence). CDR3 length: 16 amino acids. The CDR3 DNA is TGTGCCAGCAGCTTAATAGGGACGAGCCGCACAGATACGCAGTATTTT. This encodes CASSLIGTSRTDTQYF.

There are many counts of this clone. The chain carries TRBV5-6 and TRBJ1-3; D may be TRBD1 (5 bases). CDR3 size: 16 residues. Per germline, CDR1 SGHDT and CDR2 YYEEEE. Trimming took 6 bases from V and 2 from J, leaving 18 bases between them. The CDR3 loop reads CASTNRGRRTGNTIYF. The CDR3 bases are TGTGCCAGCACCAACCGGGGGAGGAGAACTGGAAACACCATATATTTT.

This clone was picked up many times. The CDR3 DNA sequence: TGTGCCAGCAGTACAGGGGATCCCACAGATACGCAGTATTTT. This sequence encodes CASSTGDPTDTQYF. The genes are TRBV28 and TRBJ2-3; TRBD1 aligns across 7 bases. CDR3 length: 14 residues. Germline lookup yields CDR1 MDHEN and CDR2 SYDVKM. V lost 5 bases, J lost 2 bases, and 4 bases stayed unmatched.

This clone was recorded many times. With a much larger clone just one base away, this may be a read error. The genes are TRBV20-1 and TRBJ2-7; a possible D gene is TRBD2 (6 bases). The CDR3 sequence is 15 residues long. The germline V gene encodes CDR1 DFQATT and CDR2 SNEGSKA (reference sequence). As DNA, the CDR3 is TGCAGTGCCCCGACGTTAGGAGTAGCGGCCTACGAGCAGTGCTTC. Its protein is CSAPTLGVAAYEQCF.

This clone was detected many times. The V call is TRBV11-2, the J call TRBJ2-7; the match to TRBD1 covers 7 bases. The germline CDR1 and CDR2 sequences are SGHAT and FQNNGV. The CDR3 has 14 residues. V dropped 0 bases and J dropped 3; count of bases not matched to a gene: 2. CDR3 loop: CASSLDPGGYEQYF. The CDR3 DNA is TGTGCCAGCAGCTTAGATCCAGGGGGCTACGAGCAGTACTTC.

The chain couples TRBV13 to TRBJ2-7, with 8 bases that match TRBD1. Trimming cost V 5 bases and J 5 bases; bases outside gene matches: 8. Germline V gene sequence: CDR1 PRHDT, CDR2 FYEKMQ (reference sequence). The CDR3 spans 14 residues. CDR3 DNA: TGTGCCAGCAGCCTGAAGGACAGGGCCCACGAGCAGTACTTC. The encoded protein is CASSLKDRAHEQYF.

This clone was observed many times. The chain combines TRBV24-1 with TRBJ2-1; D not resolved. The germline CDR1 and CDR2 sequences are KGHDR and SFDVKD. V lost 2 bases and J lost 9, with 10 bases in between. The CDR3 consists of 13 residues. Written as DNA, the CDR3 is TGTGCCACCAGTGATTGGAGTAATTTTGAGCAGTTCTTC. This encodes CATSDWSNFEQFF.

This clone was recorded only once. V and J are TRBV18 and TRBJ2-3, with D perhaps given as TRBD1 or TRBD2 (5 bases each). Trimming left V 0 bases short and J 5 bases short, with 9 bases between. CDR3 length: 14 residues. Germline CDR1 reads KGHSH; CDR2 reads LQKENI. CDR3 sequence: CASSPPGVEDTQYF. The CDR3 coding sequence is TGTGCCAGCTCACCACCGGGGGTTGAAGATACGCAGTATTTT.

In this sample, this clone turned up a few times. One junction end disagrees with the germline gene, perhaps due to a read error. This chain joins TRBV6-2 or TRBV6-3 and TRBJ1-5; the D is unclear. CDR1 is MNHEY, CDR2 SVGEGT, per germline. The CDR3 is made up of 14 amino acids. CDR3 in amino acids: CASFGGDSNQPHHF. The CDR3 DNA follows: TGTGCCAGCTTTGGCGGAGATAGCAATCAGCCCCATCATTTT.

This clone was counted at least ten times. The chain carries TRBV7-3 and TRBJ2-6; D unresolved. This CDR3 comprises 13 residues. V lost 8 bases to trimming and J lost 1 base, with 6 bases between them. The V gene's germline CDR1 is SGHTA and CDR2 FQGTGA. The CDR3 sequence: CASRDSGANVLTF. CDR3 coding DNA: TGTGCCAGCCGAGATTCTGGGGCCAACGTCCTGACTTTC.

This clone was detected ten times or more. This chain uses TRBV7-8 with TRBJ2-5; D is possibly TRBD2 (7 bases). Germline V gene lookup returns CDR1 SGHVS and CDR2 FQNEAQ. The CDR3 totals 16 residues. Trimming removed 1 base from V and 5 bases from J, with 17 bases in between. The CDR3 sequence: CASSLDQEGGGETQYF. In nucleotides, the CDR3 is TGTGCCAGCAGCTTAGATCAGGAGGGAGGGGGTGAGACCCAGTACTTC.

This clone was observed many times. The V call is TRBV28, the J call TRBJ2-7; D is undetermined. CDR3 length: 13 amino acids. Trimming shortened V by 3 bases and J by 2 bases, and 8 bases separated the two germline ends. Germline-derived CDR1 and CDR2 are MDHEN and SYDVKM. The DNA of the CDR3 is TGTGCCAGCAGTTTTGGGCGACCCTACGAGCAGTACTTC. Translated, it gives CASSFGRPYEQYF.

This clone was detected many times. V is TRBV2 and J is TRBJ1-1; D is perhaps TRBD1 (5 bases). This CDR3 has 13 amino acids. V dropped 10 bases and J dropped 1 base, with 13 bases sitting between them. Per the germline V gene, CDR1 is SNHLY and CDR2 is FYNNEI. CDR3 DNA: TGTGCCACCTCTATTACAGGGAACACTGAAGCTTTCTTT. Translating it yields CATSITGNTEAFF.

This chain connects TRBV18 to TRBJ1-6; no firm D call. The V end was cut by 2 bases, the J end by 9 bases, with 14 bases between. This CDR3 region has 15 residues. Germline loops: CDR1 KGHSH, CDR2 LQKENI. For the CDR3, the DNA is TGTGCCAGCTCACCAATGGAGTCAACTGGTTCACCCCTCCACTTT. Its protein is CASSPMESTGSPLHF.

The table lists this clone with many counts. The J gene is TRBJ2-5, the V gene TRBV20-1; D unclear. CDR1 and CDR2 from the germline V gene are DFQATT and SNEGSKA (reference sequence). The CDR3 extends over 11 amino acids. The CDR3 DNA sequence: TGCACCGCGGAGCTAGAAGAGACCCAGTACTTC. It specifies CTAELEETQYF.

This clone has a count of ten or more. The chain carries TRBV29-1 and TRBJ2-5; 15 positions agree with TRBD2. The CDR3 is made up of 15 amino acids. The germline V gene encodes CDR1 SQVTM and CDR2 ANQGSEA. With V trimmed by 4 bases and J by 5 bases, 5 bases remained unmatched. The DNA of the CDR3 is TGCAGCGTTGCGGGACTAGCGGGAGGTGGGGAGACCCAGTACTTC. Amino acids: CSVAGLAGGGETQYF.

This clone was recorded many times. The chain carries TRBV28 and TRBJ2-7; D possibly corresponds to TRBD2 (5 bases). The CDR3 extends over 16 amino acids. Per the germline V gene, CDR1 is MDHEN and CDR2 is SYDVKM. V lost 5 bases and J lost 7, with 24 bases in between. CDR3 loop: CASSPEEVGGWLEQYF. CDR3 coding DNA: TGTGCCAGCAGTCCCGAGGAGGTTGGCGGATGGCTGGAGCAGTACTTC.

This clone was seen many times. The rearrangement uses TRBV30 and TRBJ2-7; D not resolved. The CDR3 runs to 14 residues. Trimming took 2 bases from V and 5 from J, leaving 16 bases between them. Germline-derived CDR1 and CDR2 are GTSNPN and SVGIG (reference sequence). CDR3 in DNA: TGTGCCTGGAGTCTACCGGGTTATTTCCACGAGCAGTACTTC. Protein: CAWSLPGYFHEQYF.

This clone was seen many times. V gene TRBV18 combines with J gene TRBJ2-7; 8 bases align to TRBD2. This CDR3 is 13 amino acids long. Germline V gene lookup returns CDR1 KGHSH and CDR2 LQKENI. After removal of 7 bases from V and 3 bases from J, the junction contained 5 bases not matched to a gene. The CDR3 DNA sequence: TGTGCCAGCTTCGGGACTAGTGACTACGAGCAGTACTTC. Translation: CASFGTSDYEQYF.

This clone is labeled medium-sized (0.01 to 0.1%). This chain uses TRBV11-2 with TRBJ2-7, with a tentative D call TRBD2 (6 bases). The germline V and J ends were trimmed by 1 base and 2 bases, with 12 bases remaining between them. CDR3 length: 15 amino acids. Per germline, CDR1 SGHAT and CDR2 FQNNGV. As DNA, the CDR3 is TGTGCCAGCAGCTTAGTGGGGGGATCAACCTACGAGCAGTACTTC. This gives the protein CASSLVGGSTYEQYF.

The chain employs TRBV3-1 and TRBJ2-1; 8 positions agree with TRBD2. This CDR3 is built from 16 residues. The V gene's germline CDR1 is LGHDT and CDR2 YNNKEL (reference sequence). V lost 3 bases, J lost 6 bases, and 10 bases stayed unmatched. CDR3 nucleotides: TGTGCCAGCAGCCATGCATGCCGGGAGGGGGTCAATGAGCAGTTCTTC. It codes for CASSHACREGVNEQFF.

At least ten counts were recorded for this clone. The rearrangement joins TRBV4-3 to TRBJ2-1; D might be TRBD1 (5 bases). The CDR3 loop spans 15 amino acids. Germline values: CDR1 LGHNA, CDR2 YSLEER. V was trimmed by 1 base and J by 4 bases, leaving 11 bases between them. CDR3 region: CASSQALGDYNEQFF. The CDR3 coding sequence is TGCGCCAGCAGCCAAGCCTTAGGGGATTACAATGAGCAGTTCTTC.

This rearrangement joins TRBV20-1 to TRBJ1-3; D gene ambiguous. V was trimmed by 3 bases and J by 4 bases, leaving 4 bases between them. CDR1 DFQATT and CDR2 SNEGSKA come from the germline V gene (reference sequence). The length of the CDR3 is 11 residues. CDR3 DNA sequence: TGCAGTGCTAGGGACGGAAACACCATATATTTT. Translating gives CSARDGNTIYF.

At least ten counts were recorded for this clone. V is TRBV27 and J is TRBJ1-2, with D unclear. Per the germline V gene, CDR1 is MNHEY and CDR2 is SMNVEV (reference sequence). Trimming cost V 3 bases and J 6 bases, with 14 bases left between them. The CDR3 sequence is 14 residues long. The CDR3 DNA follows: TGTGCCAGCAGTTTTGAGGCCAGATCGGATGGCTACACCTTC. Its protein is CASSFEARSDGYTF.

This clone came up many times. This chain uses TRBV27 with TRBJ2-3; D gene ambiguous. Looked up from germline, CDR1 is MNHEY and CDR2 is SMNVEV (reference sequence). CDR3 length: 14 residues. V lost 0 bases and J 8 bases, leaving 12 bases between the germline ends. CDR3 DNA: TGTGCCAGCAGTTTATCAGGGCCCCGAGGTACGCAGTATTTT. This encodes CASSLSGPRGTQYF.

This clone was detected ten times or more. The V and J genes are TRBV6-1 and TRBJ2-3; D is possibly TRBD1 (6 bases). This CDR3 has 13 residues. In germline, CDR1 is MNHNS, CDR2 SASEGT. Deletions cut 6 bases from V and 15 bases from J, with 22 bases between. The CDR3 protein is CASRPDHRASEYF. The CDR3 DNA is TGTGCCAGCAGGCCAGACCACAGGGCTTCGGAATATTTT.